Each of the 20 T cell receptor beta chains below was sequenced from the same sample in a study of blood T cell repertoires in COVID-19. Sequenced by immunoSEQ multiplex PCR; TCRdb stores in-frame clones only, minus some. The table includes around 77,000 clones, approximately 85% detected once. Sequenced material: peripheral blood. The receptors shown here come from a man of 80 years or more with acute or convalescent COVID-19.

The chain joins TRBV19 to TRBJ1-4; 9 bases fit TRBD1. Germline V lookup: CDR1 LNHDA, CDR2 SQIVND (reference sequence). This CDR3 region has 14 residues. The J segment lost 0 bases and the V segment lost 10 bases, leaving 3 bases of the junction unmatched. The CDR3, as DNA: TGTGCCACCCGGGACAGGGCAACTAATGAAAAACTGTTTTTT. This encodes CATRDRATNEKLFF. Full variable domain (rest looked up from reference TRBV19 and TRBJ1-4): DGGITQSPKYLFRKEGQNVTLSCEQNLNHDAMYWYRQDPGQGLRLIYYSQIVNDFQKGDIAEGYSVSREKKESFPLTVTSAQKNPTAFYLCATRDRATNEKLFFGSGTQLSVL.

The chain carries TRBV5-4 and TRBJ2-3, with 12 bases aligning to TRBD2. This CDR3 is 18 amino acids long. V lost 0 bases, J lost 1 base, and 6 bases stayed unmatched. The V gene's germline CDR1 is SGHNT and CDR2 YYREEE (reference sequence). CDR3 residues: CASSLGLAGVGGTDTQYF. The CDR3 nucleotides read TGTGCCAGCAGCTTGGGACTAGCGGGAGTCGGGGGCACAGATACGCAGTATTTT.

Of note for this clone: Other DNA variants within this sample encode the same CDR3. The chain recombines TRBV6-5 with TRBJ1-3; 8 bases fit TRBD1. CDR3 length: 15 amino acids. The V segment lost 6 bases and the J segment 0 bases; nucleotides outside the gene matches: 4. Germline-derived CDR1 and CDR2 are MNHEY and SVGAGI. Here the CDR3 DNA reads TGTGCCAGCAGCCGGACAGGGCCCTCTGGAAACACCATATATTTT. Translating it yields CASSRTGPSGNTIYF.

The CDR3 spells CASSWTSGIYNEQFF. The CDR3 DNA reads as TGTGCCAGCAGTTGGACTAGCGGGATTTACAATGAGCAGTTCTTC. The chain uses TRBV27 and TRBJ2-1; 12 nucleotides match TRBD2. V dropped 4 bases and J dropped 4; count of bases not matched to a gene: 2. Germline loops: CDR1 MNHEY, CDR2 SMNVEV (reference sequence). CDR3 size: 15 residues.

This clone was seen just once. The CDR3 nucleotides read TGCGCCAGCAGCTTAATCAGGGTTGAGCAGTTCTTC. Its protein is CASSLIRVEQFF. The chain uses TRBV5-1 and TRBJ2-1, with D perhaps TRBD1 (5 bases). Trimming cost V 2 bases and J 9 bases, with 9 bases left between them. Per the germline V gene, CDR1 is SGHRS and CDR2 is YFSETQ. This CDR3 has 12 amino acids.

The chain has TRBV7-9 and TRBJ1-1, with D perhaps TRBD1 (6 bases). This CDR3 spans 14 amino acids. Trimming removed 1 base at V and 4 bases at J, with 10 bases between. Germline V CDR1 and CDR2: SEHNR, FQNEAQ (reference sequence). The chain's CDR3 is CASSLGRGSTEAFF. The CDR3 region has the DNA TGTGCCAGCAGCTTAGGCAGGGGAAGCACTGAAGCTTTCTTT.

The V gene is TRBV5-6, the J gene TRBJ1-1, with 12 positions matching TRBD1. CDR1 and CDR2 (germline): SGHDT, YYEEEE. This CDR3 spans 17 amino acids. The V and J ends lost 4 bases and 2 bases, in that order; junction bases with no gene match: 9. CDR3 sequence (DNA): TGTGCCAGCAGCCGACCGGGACAGGGGGCGCGTAACACTGAAGCTTTCTTT. Protein product: CASSRPGQGARNTEAFF.

This sequence joins TRBV28 and TRBJ2-1; perhaps TRBD1 as D (6 bases). The length of the CDR3 is 13 residues. Looked up from germline, CDR1 is MDHEN and CDR2 is SYDVKM. V was pared by 8 bases and J by 7 bases, with 15 bases between. CDR3 residues: CASVLWGQNEQFF. The CDR3 region has the DNA TGTGCCAGCGTCCTGTGGGGGCAGAATGAGCAGTTCTTC. Variable domain in full (rest from reference TRBV28 and TRBJ2-1): DVKVTQSSRYLVKRTGEKVFLECVQDMDHENMFWYRQDPGLGLRLIYFSYDVKMKEKGDIPEGYSVSREKKERFSLILESASTNQTSMYLCASVLWGQNEQFFGPGTRLTVL.

V usage is TRBV20-1 and J usage is TRBJ2-6; 9 bases fit TRBD2. V trimming: 3 bases; J trimming: 0 bases; junction bases outside the gene matches: 3. The length of the CDR3 is 16 residues. Germline CDR1 is DFQATT and CDR2 is SNEGSKA (reference sequence). The CDR3 DNA sequence: TGCAGTGCTAGTTCTAGCGGGACCTCTGGGGCCAACGTCCTGACTTTC. This gives the protein CSASSSGTSGANVLTF.

This sequence joins TRBV6-2 or TRBV6-3 and TRBJ2-3, with D possibly being TRBD2 (6 bases). The V gene lost 6 bases and the J gene lost 0 bases, with 10 bases spanning the gap. Germline V lookup: CDR1 MNHEY, CDR2 SVGEGT. The CDR3 length is 14 residues. The CDR3 DNA follows: TGTGCCAGCAGCCCGGGACTCAGCACAGATACGCAGTATTTT. Translation: CASSPGLSTDTQYF.

The chain links TRBV7-3 to TRBJ1-2; TRBD1 aligns across 7 bases. V gave up 5 bases and J gave up 7 bases; unmatched junction bases: 13. The CDR3 runs 15 residues. Germline assignment: CDR1 SGHTA and CDR2 FQGTGA. The CDR3 is CASSLDLQGKGGYTF. CDR3 DNA sequence: TGTGCCAGCAGCCTAGATCTACAGGGGAAGGGTGGCTACACCTTC.

The chain joins TRBV24-1 to TRBJ2-2; the D gene is possibly TRBD2 (5 bases). Germline assignment: CDR1 KGHDR and CDR2 SFDVKD. This CDR3 is built from 15 residues. The V and J ends lost 1 base and 1 base respectively, with 6 bases between them. The CDR3 sequence is CATSDLGGNTGELFF. CDR3 DNA sequence: TGTGCCACCAGTGATTTAGGAGGGAACACCGGGGAGCTGTTTTTT.

The genes are TRBV4-3 and TRBJ1-1; D unresolved. CDR3 length equals 16 residues. CDR1 is LGHNA and CDR2 is YSLEER in the germline V gene. V dropped 2 bases and J dropped 4 bases, with 17 bases sitting between them. The CDR3 loop reads CASSQFGLVEGTEAFF. In DNA form, the CDR3 reads TGCGCCAGCAGCCAATTCGGCCTTGTCGAGGGCACTGAAGCTTTCTTT.

The chain uses TRBV5-5 and TRBJ2-3, with D possibly being TRBD1 (6 bases). There are 14 residues in the CDR3. V was pared by 5 bases and J by 0 bases, with 10 bases between. Germline V gives CDR1 SGHKS, CDR2 YYEKEE (reference sequence). CDR3 protein: CASRSDRSTDTQYF. The CDR3 bases are TGTGCCAGCAGATCGGACAGAAGCACAGATACGCAGTATTTT.

V usage is TRBV24-1 and J usage is TRBJ2-1; D is unclear. The CDR3 runs 14 residues. The germline V gene has CDR1 KGHDR and CDR2 SFDVKD. V lost 5 bases, J lost 2 bases, and 9 bases lay in between. The CDR3 spells CATSGQVPYNEQFF. CDR3 sequence (DNA): TGTGCCACCAGTGGTCAGGTCCCCTACAATGAGCAGTTCTTC.

The chain is built from TRBV19 and TRBJ2-2, with 8 bases lining up with TRBD1. The CDR3 loop spans 18 amino acids. Trimming at V came to 3 bases and at J to 3 bases, leaving 12 bases not matched to a gene. Per the germline V gene, CDR1 is LNHDA and CDR2 is SQIVND (reference sequence). CDR3 nucleotide sequence: TGTGCCAGTAGTATCTTTAGCATAACAGGGGGATACACCGGGGAGCTGTTTTTT. This codes for CASSIFSITGGYTGELFF.

The CDR3 DNA reads as TGTGCCAGTAAGACAGGGATCGCTTACGAGCAGTACTTC. Its translation: CASKTGIAYEQYF. This chain links TRBV27 with TRBJ2-7; 7 bases are a match to TRBD1. Germline V gene lookup returns CDR1 MNHEY and CDR2 SMNVEV (reference sequence). The V segment lost 9 bases and the J segment 4 bases; nucleotides outside the gene matches: 9. CDR3 length: 13 residues.

The chain couples TRBV18 to TRBJ1-6, with 7 nucleotides matching TRBD1. The germline CDR1 and CDR2 sequences are KGHSH and LQKENI. V lost 5 bases and J lost 12; bases outside the gene matches: 4. The CDR3 totals 12 residues. For the CDR3, the DNA is TGTGCCAGCTCAGGCAACAGGGGACCCCTCCACTTT. This encodes CASSGNRGPLHF.

The chain links TRBV7-8 to TRBJ2-7; TRBD2 aligns across 9 bases. In germline, CDR1 is SGHVS, CDR2 FQNEAQ. The CDR3 contains 16 residues. Losses at the gene ends were 1 base for V and 3 bases for J; bases not matched to a gene: 7. This CDR3 is CASSLVARGGFYEQYF. CDR3 bases: TGTGCCAGCAGCTTAGTGGCGCGGGGGGGCTTCTACGAGCAGTACTTC. Complete variable domain (other parts from reference TRBV7-8 and TRBJ2-7): GAGVSQSPRYKVAKRGQDVALRCDPISGHVSLFWYQQALGQGPEFLTYFQNEAQLDKSGLPSDRFFAERPEGSVSTLKIQRTQQEDSAVYLCASSLVARGGFYEQYFGPGTRLTVT.

V usage is TRBV5-1 and J usage is TRBJ1-2; D remains ambiguous. V was cut by 4 bases and J by 0 bases, with 13 bases left in between. Per the germline V gene, CDR1 is SGHRS and CDR2 is YFSETQ. The CDR3 extends over 15 amino acids. The CDR3 loop is CASSPYRVANYGYTF. CDR3 DNA sequence: TGCGCCAGCAGCCCTTACAGAGTCGCTAACTATGGCTACACCTTC.